These T cell receptor beta chains were read from a single sample in a study of OX40 agonist ivuxolimab in advanced cancers. Generated by immunoSEQ multiplex PCR, the TCRdb table keeps only in-frame clones and is missing some. This repertoire shows approximately 81,000 clones, about 93% found once; its top ten account for 13% to 15%. Sequencing used CD4+ or CD8+ T cells sorted from blood, obtained in a trial of the OX40 agonist ivuxolimab. All receptors derive from an adult with an advanced solid tumor such as melanoma, head and neck, liver or kidney cancer. CDR3s include the opening cysteine and the closing phenylalanine or tryptophan. Each record gives: J gene, clone size, V gene, CDR3 protein. Some rows mark clone size as missing; the rest say once, few, many or name a class of expanded clone.

>TRBJ2-1|NA|TRBV7-9
CASSSTSIDPREQFF
>TRBJ2-7|NA|TRBV6-1
CASSALPSSSYEQYF
>TRBJ1-1|once|TRBV7-3
CASSLKGGGNTEAFF
>TRBJ1-1|NA|TRBV19
CASSIPSRDRELEAFF
>TRBJ2-2|NA|TRBV7-6
CASSLPSRDSGRARDTGELFF
>TRBJ2-5|NA|TRBV11-2
CASSFGSQETQYF
>TRBJ1-3|NA|TRBV14
CASRALGPLSGNTIYF
>TRBJ2-1|NA|TRBV6-5
CASSQGLAGTDEQFF
>TRBJ2-1|NA|TRBV19
CASSVSSYEQFF
>TRBJ2-7|NA|TRBV7-2
CASSLRLAGAYEQYF
>TRBJ1-2|NA|TRBV9
CASSVEALGGHANYGYTF
>TRBJ1-2|NA|TRBV11-2
CASSSQVSYGYTF
>TRBJ1-1|once|TRBV4-3
CASSQDIGLNTEAFF
>TRBJ1-2|NA|TRBV6-5
CASKAPLYYGYTF
>TRBJ1-5|NA|TRBV4-1
CASSQDGGTSQPQHF
>TRBJ1-1|NA|TRBV11-3
CASSLTIGGFLAEAFF
>TRBJ2-6|NA|TRBV4-2
CASKLDKTGANVLTF
>TRBJ2-1|NA|TRBV4-3
CASSQDWGSGYNEQFF
>TRBJ2-7|NA|TRBV15
CATSRIEESYEQYF
>TRBJ2-3|NA|TRBV11-2
CASSPRPTDTQYF
>TRBJ1-2|few|TRBV4-1
CASSRGDGYTF
>TRBJ2-7|NA|TRBV28
CASSLGLSSYEQYF
>TRBJ2-3|NA|TRBV6-5
CASRRLAGGWDTQYF
>TRBJ1-2|once|TRBV6-1
CASTIGGVGYTF
>TRBJ2-1|NA|TRBV2
CASGSHAEDAYNEQFF
>TRBJ2-7|NA|TRBV28
CASSFRYIDEQYF
>TRBJ1-2|NA|TRBV2
CASSEARRDRAYGYTF
>TRBJ1-1|NA|TRBV9
CASSEQGRGEAFF
>TRBJ2-7|NA|TRBV7-9
CASSTRPDRDSTYEQYF
>TRBJ1-2|NA|TRBV21-1
CASSKAWDYGYTF
>TRBJ1-5|NA|TRBV7-9
CASSRTAQPQHF
>TRBJ2-1|once|TRBV7-9
CASSFMVGRLAMYNEQFF
>TRBJ1-1|NA|TRBV10-1
CASSESGTGRTEAFF
>TRBJ2-1|NA|TRBV27
CASRLADSSYNEQFF
>TRBJ1-1|NA|TRBV5-1
CASSPPRGRTEAFF
>TRBJ1-5|NA|TRBV18
CASSPSSDNNQPQHF
>TRBJ2-2|once|TRBV30
CAWSREVPGELFF
>TRBJ1-5|NA|TRBV9
CASSVTGNQPQHF
>TRBJ2-7|NA|TRBV5-1
CASSPPRGRSYEQYF
>TRBJ2-7|once|TRBV4-3
CASSPALAGGYSYEQYF
>TRBJ1-1|NA|TRBV19
CASSIEGWGAFF
>TRBJ1-6|NA|TRBV27
CASSLTGGSYNSPLHF
>TRBJ1-2|NA|TRBV30
CAWSVLFGTEPDAFRIDYGYTF
>TRBJ1-4|NA|TRBV4-3
CASSQDPGRGEKLFF
>TRBJ1-1|NA|TRBV7-9
CASSGRRPAENTEAFF
>TRBJ2-7|NA|TRBV10-3
CAISEPGLATYEQYF
>TRBJ2-1|NA|TRBV4-1
CASSQSGTDYNEQFF
>TRBJ2-3|NA|TRBV4-3
CASSQGTSESTDTQYF
>TRBJ2-6|NA|TRBV19
CAIGTGNSGANVLTF
>TRBJ2-1|NA|TRBV7-6
CASSPMPDREPWGGNEQFF